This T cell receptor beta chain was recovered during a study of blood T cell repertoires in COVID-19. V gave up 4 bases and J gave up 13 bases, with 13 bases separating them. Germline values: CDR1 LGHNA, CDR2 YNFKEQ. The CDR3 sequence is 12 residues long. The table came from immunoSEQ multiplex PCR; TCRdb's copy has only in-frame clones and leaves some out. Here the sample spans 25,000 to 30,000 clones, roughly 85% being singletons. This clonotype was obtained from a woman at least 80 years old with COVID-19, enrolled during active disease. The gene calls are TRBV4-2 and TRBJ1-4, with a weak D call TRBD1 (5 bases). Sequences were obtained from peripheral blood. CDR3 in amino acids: CASSRHGGGLFF. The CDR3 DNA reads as TGTGCCAGCAGCCGACATGGGGGGGGACTGTTTTTT.